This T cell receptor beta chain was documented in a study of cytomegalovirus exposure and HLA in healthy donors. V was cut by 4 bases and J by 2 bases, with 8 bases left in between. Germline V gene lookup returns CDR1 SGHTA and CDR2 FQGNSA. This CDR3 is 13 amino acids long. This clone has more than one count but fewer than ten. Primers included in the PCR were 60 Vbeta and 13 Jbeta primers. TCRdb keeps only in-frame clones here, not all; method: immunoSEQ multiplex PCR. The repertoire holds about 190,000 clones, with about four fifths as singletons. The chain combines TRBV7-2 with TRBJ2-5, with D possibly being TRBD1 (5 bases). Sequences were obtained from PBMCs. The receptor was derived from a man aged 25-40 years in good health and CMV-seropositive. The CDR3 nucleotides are TGTGCCAGCAGCTCGCGACAGCAAGAGACCCAGTACTTC. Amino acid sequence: CASSSRQQETQYF.